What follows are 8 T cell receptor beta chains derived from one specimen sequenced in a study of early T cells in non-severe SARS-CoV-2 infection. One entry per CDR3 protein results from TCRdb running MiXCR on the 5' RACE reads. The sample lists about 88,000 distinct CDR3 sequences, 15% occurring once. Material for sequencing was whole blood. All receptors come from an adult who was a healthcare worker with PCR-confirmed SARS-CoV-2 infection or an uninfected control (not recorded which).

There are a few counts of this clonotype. This chain's CDR3 is CASTLDSTLLNEQFF. In DNA form, the CDR3 reads TGTGCCAGCACCCTTGACTCGACCCTCCTCAATGAGCAGTTCTTC. J is TRBJ2-1 and V is TRBV2; D gene ambiguous. The CDR3 length is 15 residues. V lost 7 bases and J 6 bases, leaving 19 bases between the germline ends. The germline V gene encodes CDR1 SNHLY and CDR2 FYNNEI.

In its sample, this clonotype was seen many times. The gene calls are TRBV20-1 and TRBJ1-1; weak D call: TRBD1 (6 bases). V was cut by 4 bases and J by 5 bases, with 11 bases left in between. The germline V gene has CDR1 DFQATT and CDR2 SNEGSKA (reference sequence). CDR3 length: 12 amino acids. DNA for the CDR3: TGCAGTGCTAATGTCCAGGGGACTGAAGCTTTCTTT. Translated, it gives CSANVQGTEAFF.

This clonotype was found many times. CDR3 sequence: CSVRLAGGVYNEQFF. The CDR3, as DNA: TGCAGCGTCCGACTAGCGGGAGGAGTCTACAATGAGCAGTTCTTC. The rearrangement links TRBV29-1 to TRBJ2-1; TRBD2 matches 13 bases. CDR3 length: 15 amino acids. From germline, CDR1 is SQVTM and CDR2 ANQGSEA. The V and J ends lost 6 bases and 3 bases, in that order; junction bases with no gene match: 5.

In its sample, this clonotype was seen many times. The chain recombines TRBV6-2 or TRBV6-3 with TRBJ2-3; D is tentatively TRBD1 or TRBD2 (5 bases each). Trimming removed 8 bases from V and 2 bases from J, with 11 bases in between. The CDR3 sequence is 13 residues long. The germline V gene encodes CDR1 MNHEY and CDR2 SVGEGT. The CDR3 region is CASDGTYTDTQYF. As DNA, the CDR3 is TGTGCCAGCGACGGGACCTACACAGATACGCAGTATTTT.

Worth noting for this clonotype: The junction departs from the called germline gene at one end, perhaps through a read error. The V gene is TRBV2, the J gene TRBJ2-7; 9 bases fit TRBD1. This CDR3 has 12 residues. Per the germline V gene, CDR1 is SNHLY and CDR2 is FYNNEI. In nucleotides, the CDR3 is TGTGCCCGCAGGACAGGGGATAACGAGCAGTACTTC. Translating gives CARRTGDNEQYF.

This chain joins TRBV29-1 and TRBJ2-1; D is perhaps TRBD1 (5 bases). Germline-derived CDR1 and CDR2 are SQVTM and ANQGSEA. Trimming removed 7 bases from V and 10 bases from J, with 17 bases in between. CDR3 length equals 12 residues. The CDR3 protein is CSASGSGYEQFF. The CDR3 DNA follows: TGCAGCGCCTCAGGCTCAGGGTACGAGCAGTTCTTC.

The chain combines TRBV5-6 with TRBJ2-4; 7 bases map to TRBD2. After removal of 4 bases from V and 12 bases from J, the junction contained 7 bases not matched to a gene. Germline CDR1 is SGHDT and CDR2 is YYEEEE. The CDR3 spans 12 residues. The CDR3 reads CASSATGTNQYF. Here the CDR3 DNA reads TGTGCCAGCAGCGCTACCGGGACTAATCAGTACTTC.

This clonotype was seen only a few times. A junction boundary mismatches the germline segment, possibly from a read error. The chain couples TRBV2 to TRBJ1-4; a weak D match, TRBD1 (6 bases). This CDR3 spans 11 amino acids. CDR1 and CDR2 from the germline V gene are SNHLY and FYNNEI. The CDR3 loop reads CASGDPGHISF. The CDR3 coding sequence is TGTGCCAGCGGAGACCCGGGACACATAAGTTTT.